Listed below are T cell receptor beta chains from one sample, sequenced in a study of Graves' ophthalmopathy and Graves' hyperthyroidism. TCRdb reprocessed the multiplex PCR reads with MiXCR, giving one entry per CDR3 protein. The sample holds about 340,000 distinct CDR3 sequences; under 20% are singletons and the top ten take roughly an eighth. The specimen was peripheral blood. The receptor set was obtained from an adult man with Graves' ophthalmopathy. The CDR3 runs from the conserved cysteine through the conserved F or W. The D gene is left open where the match is weak. Size is omitted from some rows. Given values are once, few, many or a class for expanded clones.

clone_size: many; d_call: NA; cdr3_length: 16; v_call: TRBV5-1; j_call: TRBJ1-6; cdr3_nt: TGCGCCAGCAGCATCGGGGGGGGCGCGGAAAATTCACCCCTCCACTTT; cdr3_aa: CASSIGGGAENSPLHF
clone_size: many; d_call: NA; cdr3_length: 12; v_call: TRBV30; j_call: TRBJ2-7; cdr3_nt: TGTGCCTGGAGCCAGACGAGTTACGAGCAGTACTTC; cdr3_aa: CAWSQTSYEQYF
clone_size: many; d_call: NA; cdr3_length: 13; v_call: TRBV30; j_call: TRBJ1-2; cdr3_nt: TGTGCCTGGAGTCCCACCCGGGGGGTTGGCTACACCTTC; cdr3_aa: CAWSPTRGVGYTF
clone_size: many; d_call: NA; cdr3_length: 13; v_call: TRBV19; j_call: TRBJ1-2; cdr3_nt: TGTGCCAGTAGTACAACAGCTAACTATGGCTACACCTTC; cdr3_aa: CASSTTANYGYTF
clone_size: many; d_call: TRBD1; cdr3_length: 17; v_call: TRBV24-1; j_call: TRBJ2-5; cdr3_nt: TGTGCCACCAGTGATTTGGAGGACAGGGGGCGAGGGGAGACCCAGTACTTC; cdr3_aa: CATSDLEDRGRGETQYF
clone_size: NA; d_call: TRBD2; cdr3_length: 17; v_call: TRBV30; j_call: TRBJ2-7; cdr3_nt: TGTGCCTGGATGAGGTTAGCGGGGGGACTAGACACCTACGAGCAGTACTTC; cdr3_aa: CAWMRLAGGLDTYEQYF
clone_size: few; d_call: NA; cdr3_length: 22; v_call: TRBV7-4; j_call: TRBJ2-6; cdr3_nt: TGTGCCAGCAGCTGGACTACAACCGGGACACTGGCCTCCATCTCTGGGGCCAACGTCCTGACTTTC; cdr3_aa: CASSWTTTGTLASISGANVLTF
clone_size: NA; d_call: NA; cdr3_length: 11; v_call: TRBV12-3/TRBV12-4; j_call: TRBJ2-5; cdr3_nt: TGTGCTCCAAACCCTAGGGAGACCCAGTACTTC; cdr3_aa: CAPNPRETQYF
clone_size: few; d_call: NA; cdr3_length: 15; v_call: TRBV18; j_call: TRBJ2-5; cdr3_nt: TGTGCCAGCTCACCCCCAACACGCTCCCGGGAGACCCAGTACTTC; cdr3_aa: CASSPPTRSRETQYF
clone_size: once; d_call: NA; cdr3_length: 13; v_call: TRBV12-3/TRBV12-4; j_call: TRBJ1-1; cdr3_nt: TGTGCCAGCAGTTTAACCAGTAACTCTGAAGCTTTCTTT; cdr3_aa: CASSLTSNSEAFF
clone_size: many; d_call: NA; cdr3_length: 14; v_call: TRBV30; j_call: TRBJ2-5; cdr3_nt: TGTGCCTGGAGTGACGGTCAGCACATAGAGACCCAGTACTTC; cdr3_aa: CAWSDGQHIETQYF
clone_size: many; d_call: TRBD1; cdr3_length: 15; v_call: TRBV2; j_call: TRBJ2-7; cdr3_nt: TGTGCCAGCAGAGTACGGGACAGGGGCTCCTACGAGCAGTACTTC; cdr3_aa: CASRVRDRGSYEQYF
clone_size: many; d_call: TRBD2; cdr3_length: 15; v_call: TRBV11-2; j_call: TRBJ2-2; cdr3_nt: TGTGCCAGCACGGCTCTAGCGGGACTGACCGGGGAGCTGTTTTTT; cdr3_aa: CASTALAGLTGELFF
clone_size: many; d_call: NA; cdr3_length: 15; v_call: TRBV7-8; j_call: TRBJ1-5; cdr3_nt: TGTGCCAGCAGCACCGGAAGGATCAGCAATCAGCCCCAGCATTTT; cdr3_aa: CASSTGRISNQPQHF
clone_size: NA; d_call: TRBD1; cdr3_length: 14; v_call: TRBV28; j_call: TRBJ2-7; cdr3_nt: TGTGCCAGCAGTTCTGGGCAGGGGGCGAGAGAGCAGTACTTC; cdr3_aa: CASSSGQGAREQYF
clone_size: NA; d_call: NA; cdr3_length: 15; v_call: TRBV7-2; j_call: TRBJ1-5; cdr3_nt: TGTGCCAGCAGCCACTCGATTACAAGTAATCAGCCCCAGCATTTT; cdr3_aa: CASSHSITSNQPQHF
clone_size: few; d_call: NA; cdr3_length: 12; v_call: TRBV12-3/TRBV12-4; j_call: TRBJ1-1; cdr3_nt: TGTGCCAGCAGTGGGGTCTACACTGAAGCTTTCTTT; cdr3_aa: CASSGVYTEAFF
clone_size: many; d_call: NA; cdr3_length: 16; v_call: TRBV4-2; j_call: TRBJ1-3; cdr3_nt: TGTGCCAGCAGCCAAGACAGAGCCGGGCATGGAAACACCATATATTTT; cdr3_aa: CASSQDRAGHGNTIYF
clone_size: many; d_call: NA; cdr3_length: 16; v_call: TRBV4-2; j_call: TRBJ1-1; cdr3_nt: TGTGCCAGCAGCCAAGAGGAAAACGGATTGAACACTGAAGCTTTCTTT; cdr3_aa: CASSQEENGLNTEAFF
clone_size: NA; d_call: NA; cdr3_length: 13; v_call: TRBV27; j_call: TRBJ1-6; cdr3_nt: TGTGCCAGCAGTTCGCCGGGAAATTCACCCCTCCACTTT; cdr3_aa: CASSSPGNSPLHF
clone_size: NA; d_call: NA; cdr3_length: 12; v_call: TRBV12-3/TRBV12-4; j_call: TRBJ2-5; cdr3_nt: TGTGCCAGCCCCGGAAGGCGAGAGACCCAGTACTTC; cdr3_aa: CASPGRRETQYF
clone_size: few; d_call: NA; cdr3_length: 16; v_call: TRBV11-2; j_call: TRBJ1-1; cdr3_nt: TGTGCCAGCAGCTTATATGGGGGGCAAGTGAACACTGAAGCTTTCTTT; cdr3_aa: CASSLYGGQVNTEAFF
clone_size: many; d_call: NA; cdr3_length: 15; v_call: TRBV7-9; j_call: TRBJ1-2; cdr3_nt: TGTGCCAGCAGCCCCGTTACAGGTGACACGTACGGCTACACCTTC; cdr3_aa: CASSPVTGDTYGYTF
clone_size: few; d_call: TRBD1; cdr3_length: 14; v_call: TRBV19; j_call: TRBJ2-2; cdr3_nt: TGTGCCAGTGGACAGGGGGGAACCACCGGGGAGCTGTTTTTT; cdr3_aa: CASGQGGTTGELFF
clone_size: many; d_call: TRBD2; cdr3_length: 14; v_call: TRBV29-1; j_call: TRBJ2-5; cdr3_nt: TGCAGCGTTGAAGATCGGGAGGTTCGGGAGACCCAGTACTTC; cdr3_aa: CSVEDREVRETQYF
clone_size: many; d_call: TRBD2; cdr3_length: 17; v_call: TRBV5-8; j_call: TRBJ2-5; cdr3_nt: TGTGCCAGCAGCTCTGGACTAGCGGGGGCCCGAGGCGAGACCCAGTACTTC; cdr3_aa: CASSSGLAGARGETQYF
clone_size: many; d_call: NA; cdr3_length: 14; v_call: TRBV6-2/TRBV6-3; j_call: TRBJ2-7; cdr3_nt: TGTGCCAGCAGTTTCCCCGGTCCCTACGACGAGCAGTACTTC; cdr3_aa: CASSFPGPYDEQYF
clone_size: many; d_call: NA; cdr3_length: 14; v_call: TRBV27; j_call: TRBJ2-7; cdr3_nt: TGTGCCAGCAGTCATAAAGGGAGCCCCTACGAGCAGTACTTC; cdr3_aa: CASSHKGSPYEQYF
clone_size: NA; d_call: TRBD2; cdr3_length: 15; v_call: TRBV18; j_call: TRBJ2-7; cdr3_nt: TGTGCCAGCTCACCGGCCAGCGGGAGCTCCTACGGGCAGTACTTC; cdr3_aa: CASSPASGSSYGQYF
clone_size: once; d_call: NA; cdr3_length: 12; v_call: TRBV10-3; j_call: TRBJ2-7; cdr3_nt: TGTGCCATCAGTGATCTAGCGCGGGAGCAGTACTTC; cdr3_aa: CAISDLAREQYF
clone_size: many; d_call: TRBD1; cdr3_length: 15; v_call: TRBV5-6; j_call: TRBJ1-1; cdr3_nt: TGTGCCAGCAGCGCATACAGGGGGATAGGGACTGAAGCTTTCTTT; cdr3_aa: CASSAYRGIGTEAFF
clone_size: many; d_call: NA; cdr3_length: 14; v_call: TRBV5-5; j_call: TRBJ1-5; cdr3_nt: TGTGCCAGCAGCTTGGGAATGGGGGTTCAGCCCCAGCATTTT; cdr3_aa: CASSLGMGVQPQHF
clone_size: many; d_call: TRBD1; cdr3_length: 14; v_call: TRBV20-1; j_call: TRBJ1-6; cdr3_nt: TGCAGTGCCACGACAGGGCGCCAGAATTCACCCCTCCACTTT; cdr3_aa: CSATTGRQNSPLHF
clone_size: many; d_call: NA; cdr3_length: 17; v_call: TRBV2; j_call: TRBJ2-7; cdr3_nt: TGTGCCAGCAGTCGGACGCCACTGGGGCCGAGCTCCTACGAGCAGTACTTC; cdr3_aa: CASSRTPLGPSSYEQYF
clone_size: many; d_call: TRBD2; cdr3_length: 17; v_call: TRBV6-5; j_call: TRBJ2-7; cdr3_nt: TGTGCCAGCAGTTCACCGGGACTAGCGGGGCGACTCTACGAGCAGTACTTC; cdr3_aa: CASSSPGLAGRLYEQYF
clone_size: NA; d_call: NA; cdr3_length: 14; v_call: TRBV15; j_call: TRBJ1-6; cdr3_nt: TGTGCCACCAGCAGAGGCACAGCTAATTCACCCCTCCACTTT; cdr3_aa: CATSRGTANSPLHF
clone_size: few; d_call: NA; cdr3_length: 12; v_call: TRBV6-2/TRBV6-3; j_call: TRBJ1-2; cdr3_nt: TGTGCCAGCAGTTACGGGATCTATGGCTACACCTTC; cdr3_aa: CASSYGIYGYTF
clone_size: many; d_call: NA; cdr3_length: 15; v_call: TRBV7-9; j_call: TRBJ2-5; cdr3_nt: TGTGCCAGCAGCCACAGATCGGCGGAAAAAGAGACCCAGTACTTC; cdr3_aa: CASSHRSAEKETQYF
clone_size: many; d_call: TRBD1; cdr3_length: 15; v_call: TRBV6-5; j_call: TRBJ1-2; cdr3_nt: TGTGCCAGCAGTTTAGGACAGGGGCTGCCCTATGGCTACACCTTC; cdr3_aa: CASSLGQGLPYGYTF
clone_size: NA; d_call: NA; cdr3_length: 16; v_call: TRBV3-1; j_call: TRBJ1-3; cdr3_nt: TGTGCCAGCAGCCAACCTGTGACATCCTCTGGAAACACCATATATTTT; cdr3_aa: CASSQPVTSSGNTIYF
clone_size: many; d_call: NA; cdr3_length: 12; v_call: TRBV15; j_call: TRBJ1-2; cdr3_nt: TGTGCCACCAGCAGGGTTACAGGGCTCTACACCTTC; cdr3_aa: CATSRVTGLYTF